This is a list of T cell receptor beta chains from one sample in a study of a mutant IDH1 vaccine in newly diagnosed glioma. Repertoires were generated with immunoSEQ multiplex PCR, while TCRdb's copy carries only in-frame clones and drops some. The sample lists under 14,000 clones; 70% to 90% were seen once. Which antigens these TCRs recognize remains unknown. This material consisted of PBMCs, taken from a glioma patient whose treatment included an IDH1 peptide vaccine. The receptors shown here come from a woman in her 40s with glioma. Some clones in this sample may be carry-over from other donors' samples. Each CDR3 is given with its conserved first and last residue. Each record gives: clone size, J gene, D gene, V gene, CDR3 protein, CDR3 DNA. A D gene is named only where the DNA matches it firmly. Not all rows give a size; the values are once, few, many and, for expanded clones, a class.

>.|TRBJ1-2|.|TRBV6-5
CASSEARASGYTF
TGTGCCAGCAGTGAGGCCCGCGCATCCGGCTACACCTTC
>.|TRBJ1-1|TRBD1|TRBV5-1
CASSFGTGTGTEAFF
TGCGCCAGCAGCTTTGGGACAGGAACGGGGACTGAAGCTTTCTTT
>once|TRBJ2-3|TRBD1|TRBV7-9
CASSFPKDRLEIDTQYF
TGTGCCAGCAGCTTCCCTAAGGACAGGTTGGAAATCGATACGCAGTATTTT
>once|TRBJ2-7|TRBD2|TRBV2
CASMSGEGNYEQYF
TGTGCCAGCATGAGCGGGGAGGGGAACTACGAGCAGTACTTC
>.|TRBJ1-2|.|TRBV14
CASSSRQVGYGYTF
TGTGCCAGCAGCTCTCGACAGGTGGGCTATGGCTACACCTTC
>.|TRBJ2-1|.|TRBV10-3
CAIKAIPGPNEQFF
TGTGCCATCAAGGCAATCCCAGGGCCCAATGAGCAGTTCTTC
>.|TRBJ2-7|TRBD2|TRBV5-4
CASRRENFHEQYF
TGTGCCAGCAGGCGGGAGAATTTCCACGAGCAGTACTTC
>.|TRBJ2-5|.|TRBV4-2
CASSVAKGETQYF
TGTGCCAGCAGCGTGGCTAAGGGGGAGACCCAGTACTTC
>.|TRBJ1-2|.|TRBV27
CASSFRGGGYTF
TGTGCCAGCAGTTTTCGAGGGGGTGGCTACACCTTC
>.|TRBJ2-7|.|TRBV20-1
CSASPRYEQYF
TGCAGTGCTAGTCCTAGGTACGAGCAGTACTTC
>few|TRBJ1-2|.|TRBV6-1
CATLRGLIGDGYTF
TGTGCCACCCTCCGGGGGCTTATTGGCGACGGCTACACCTTC
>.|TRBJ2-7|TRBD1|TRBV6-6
CASSDDRDYEQYF
TGTGCCAGCAGTGACGACAGGGACTACGAGCAGTACTTC
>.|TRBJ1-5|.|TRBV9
CASSVDGSNQPQHF
TGTGCCAGCAGCGTGGACGGTAGCAATCAGCCCCAGCATTTT
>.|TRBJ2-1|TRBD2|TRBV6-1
CASSESPPFLAGVKNEQFF
TGTGCCAGCAGTGAATCCCCACCTTTCCTAGCGGGAGTTAAGAATGAGCAGTTCTTC
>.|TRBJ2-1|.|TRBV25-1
CASSEYGRGSYNEQFF
TGTGCCAGCAGTGAATATGGCAGGGGCTCCTACAATGAGCAGTTCTTC
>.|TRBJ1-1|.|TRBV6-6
CASKKNTEAFF
TGTGCCAGCAAAAAGAACACTGAAGCTTTCTTT
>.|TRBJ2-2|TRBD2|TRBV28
CASSLGLAGATGELFF
TGTGCCAGCAGTTTGGGTCTAGCGGGAGCCACCGGGGAGCTGTTTTTT
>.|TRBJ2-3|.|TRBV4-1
CASIVRPSQYF
TGCGCCAGCATAGTGCGACCTTCACAGTATTTT
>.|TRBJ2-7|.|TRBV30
CAWKGHPPSYEQYF
TGTGCCTGGAAAGGCCACCCGCCCTCCTACGAGCAGTACTTC
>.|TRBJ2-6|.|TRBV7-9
CASSSEGTGANVLTF
TGTGCCAGCAGCTCGGAGGGGACTGGGGCCAACGTCCTGACTTTC
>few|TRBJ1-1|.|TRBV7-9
CASRIQENTEAFF
TGTGCCAGCAGAATCCAGGAGAACACTGAAGCTTTCTTT
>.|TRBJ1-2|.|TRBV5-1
CASSPDGPSYGYTF
TGCGCCAGCAGCCCGGACGGCCCGTCCTATGGCTACACCTTC